This TCR beta chain comes out of a study of cytomegalovirus exposure and HLA in healthy donors. Germline V lookup: CDR1 SGHKS, CDR2 YYEKEE (reference sequence). This CDR3 is 14 amino acids long. Between the trimmed V and J ends, which lost 5 bases and 4 bases, there was a span of 15 bases. The primer mix had 60 Vbeta and 13 Jbeta primers. The repertoire was sequenced with immunoSEQ multiplex PCR; TCRdb's copy has only in-frame clones and lacks some. The listing contains approximately 50,000 clones. The clonotype comes from a man younger than 30 in good health and CMV-seropositive. The rearrangement joins TRBV5-5 to TRBJ2-5, with D possibly matching TRBD1 (7 bases). Sequenced: PBMCs. The CDR3 protein is CASRTDREVETQYF. CDR3 bases: TGTGCCAGCAGAACCGACAGGGAGGTAGAGACCCAGTACTTC.